Below are 12 T cell receptor beta chains sequenced from a single sample in a study of control samples from healthy donors and cancer patients. The table came from immunoSEQ multiplex PCR; TCRdb's copy has only in-frame clones and leaves some out. The repertoire holds tens of thousands of clones, with approximately 87% as singletons. Sequenced material: PBMCs. Source of these receptors: a woman aged 60-75 years with lung cancer.

The rearrangement uses TRBV2 and TRBJ1-6, with 7 bases identical to TRBD1. This CDR3 is 16 amino acids long. Germline values: CDR1 SNHLY, CDR2 FYNNEI. V trimming: 4 bases; J trimming: 0 bases; junction bases outside the gene matches: 3. CDR3 sequence: CASSVWDSSYNSPLHF. The CDR3 coding sequence is TGTGCCAGCAGTGTCTGGGACAGCTCCTATAATTCACCCCTCCACTTT.

The genes are TRBV27 and TRBJ1-1; tentatively, D is TRBD1 (6 bases). The germline CDR1 and CDR2 sequences are MNHEY and SMNVEV (reference sequence). The CDR3 runs to 15 residues. The V gene lost 5 bases and the J gene lost 4 bases, with 17 bases spanning the gap. The CDR3 DNA is TGTGCCAGCAGTCCCAGACAGGTATTGGGCACTGAAGCTTTCTTT. Its protein product is CASSPRQVLGTEAFF.

About this clone itself: Different DNA sequences within this sample yield the same CDR3. This sequence joins TRBV9 and TRBJ1-2; 11 bases agree with TRBD1. V lost 3 bases and J lost 2; bases outside the gene matches: 6. This CDR3 spans 16 amino acids. Germline lookup yields CDR1 SGDLS and CDR2 YYNGEE. CDR3 region: CASSAGGTGGNYGYTF. The CDR3 coding sequence is TGTGCCAGCAGCGCGGGGGGGACAGGGGGGAACTATGGCTACACCTTC. Together with reference TRBV9 and TRBJ1-2, the CDR3 gives the full variable domain: DSGVTQTPKHLITATGQRVTLRCSPRSGDLSVYWYQQSLDQGLQFLIQYYNGEERAKGNILERFSAQQFPDLHSELNLSSLELGDSALYFCASSAGGTGGNYGYTFGSGTRLTVV.

The chain carries TRBV10-1 and TRBJ2-5; TRBD1 is a possible D gene (5 bases). The CDR3 loop spans 13 amino acids. Trimming cost V 5 bases and J 7 bases, with 14 bases left between them. Germline V gene lookup returns CDR1 WNHNN and CDR2 SYGVQD (reference sequence). The CDR3 loop reads CASSSSREGTQYF. In DNA form, the CDR3 reads TGCGCCAGCAGTAGTAGCAGGGAAGGGACCCAGTACTTC.

This chain joins TRBV19 and TRBJ2-1; the match to TRBD1 covers 8 bases. The CDR3 runs to 15 residues. The V segment lost 5 bases and the J segment 3 bases; nucleotides outside the gene matches: 6. Germline V gives CDR1 LNHDA, CDR2 SQIVND (reference sequence). The CDR3 protein is CASSVGTGLYNEQFF. Here the CDR3 DNA reads TGTGCCAGTAGTGTCGGGACAGGCCTCTACAATGAGCAGTTCTTC. Filled out from reference TRBV19 and TRBJ2-1, the complete variable domain reads DGGITQSPKYLFRKEGQNVTLSCEQNLNHDAMYWYRQDPGQGLRLIYYSQIVNDFQKGDIAEGYSVSREKKESFPLTVTSAQKNPTAFYLCASSVGTGLYNEQFFGPGTRLTVL.

The rearrangement links TRBV6-1 to TRBJ1-5, with D unclear. The germline gives CDR1 MNHNS, CDR2 SASEGT. Trimming took off 2 bases at V and 5 bases at J, with 13 bases between the two ends. CDR3 length: 15 amino acids. CDR3: CASSERRASDQPQHF. In DNA form, the CDR3 reads TGTGCCAGCAGTGAACGGCGGGCATCGGATCAGCCCCAGCATTTT.

The chain is built from TRBV29-1 and TRBJ2-3; weak D call: TRBD1 (7 bases). From germline, CDR1 is SQVTM and CDR2 ANQGSEA. Deletions cut 0 bases from V and 4 bases from J, with 20 bases between. The CDR3 totals 17 residues. As DNA, the CDR3 is TGCAGCGTTGAAGATCCTAAGACTACCAGGGGGGCAGATACGCAGTATTTT. Translated: CSVEDPKTTRGADTQYF.

V and J are TRBV6-5 and TRBJ2-5, with 7 bases that match TRBD2. Germline trimming cut 4 bases from V and 5 bases from J; bases unmatched to any gene: 7. Germline V CDR1 and CDR2: MNHEY, SVGAGI. The CDR3 loop spans 14 amino acids. CDR3 amino acids: CASSSGGYTETQYF. The CDR3 DNA follows: TGTGCCAGCAGTTCCGGGGGGTATACGGAGACCCAGTACTTC.

The CDR3 DNA sequence: TGTGCCAGCAGCTTGTACCGGGACAGGGCTCTGTACGAGCAGTACTTC. This gives the protein CASSLYRDRALYEQYF. This chain connects TRBV5-7 to TRBJ2-7; 9 bases line up with TRBD1. TRBV5-7 is assigned to the ORF class and has an uncertain function. The CDR3 extends over 16 amino acids. Germline trimming cut 1 base from V and 4 bases from J; bases unmatched to any gene: 9.

The chain recombines TRBV7-9 with TRBJ1-3; D not resolved. CDR1 and CDR2 from the germline V gene are SEHNR and FQNEAQ (reference sequence). V gave up 0 bases and J gave up 0 bases, with 6 bases separating them. This CDR3 is 15 amino acids long. CDR3 protein: CASSLAPGSGNTIYF. The DNA of the CDR3 is TGTGCCAGCAGCTTAGCGCCGGGCTCTGGAAACACCATATATTTT.

This sequence joins TRBV28 and TRBJ1-5, with D unresolved. The CDR3 loop spans 15 amino acids. The V gene lost 1 base and the J gene lost 3 bases, with 10 bases spanning the gap. The germline gives CDR1 MDHEN, CDR2 SYDVKM. CDR3 sequence: CASSLSGLNNQPQHF. CDR3 bases: TGTGCCAGCAGTTTATCTGGGTTGAACAATCAGCCCCAGCATTTT.

The chain links TRBV19 to TRBJ1-5; D remains unclear. With 5 bases removed from V and 0 bases from J, the gap between germline ends came to 14 bases. The CDR3 has 16 residues. Germline loops: CDR1 LNHDA, CDR2 SQIVND (reference sequence). The CDR3 coding sequence is TGTGCCAGTAGTTTCCGGGAGAGTAATAGCAATCAGCCCCAGCATTTT. Protein product: CASSFRESNSNQPQHF.